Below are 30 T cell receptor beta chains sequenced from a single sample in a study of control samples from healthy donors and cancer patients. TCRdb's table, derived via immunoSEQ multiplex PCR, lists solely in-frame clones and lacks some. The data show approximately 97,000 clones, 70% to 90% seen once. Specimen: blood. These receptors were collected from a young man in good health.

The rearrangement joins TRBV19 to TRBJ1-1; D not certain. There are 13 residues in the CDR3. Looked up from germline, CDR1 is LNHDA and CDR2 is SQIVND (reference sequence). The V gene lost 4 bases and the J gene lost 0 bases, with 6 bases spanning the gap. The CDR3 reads CASSNLMNTEAFF. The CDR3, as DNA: TGTGCCAGTAGTAACCTGATGAACACTGAAGCTTTCTTT.

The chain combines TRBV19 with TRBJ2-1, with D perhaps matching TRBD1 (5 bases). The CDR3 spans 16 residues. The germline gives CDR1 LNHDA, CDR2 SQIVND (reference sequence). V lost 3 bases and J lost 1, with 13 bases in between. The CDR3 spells CASSIEGATSYNEQFF. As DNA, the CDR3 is TGTGCCAGTAGTATCGAAGGGGCTACTTCCTACAATGAGCAGTTCTTC. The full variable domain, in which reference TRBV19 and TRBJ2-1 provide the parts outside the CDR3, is DGGITQSPKYLFRKEGQNVTLSCEQNLNHDAMYWYRQDPGQGLRLIYYSQIVNDFQKGDIAEGYSVSREKKESFPLTVTSAQKNPTAFYLCASSIEGATSYNEQFFGPGTRLTVL.

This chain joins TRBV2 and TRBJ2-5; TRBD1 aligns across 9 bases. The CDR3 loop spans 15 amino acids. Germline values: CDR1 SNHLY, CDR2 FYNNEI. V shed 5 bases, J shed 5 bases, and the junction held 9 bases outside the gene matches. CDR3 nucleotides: TGTGCCAGCAGTCGAACAGGGGGCCAAGGGGAGACCCAGTACTTC. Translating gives CASSRTGGQGETQYF.

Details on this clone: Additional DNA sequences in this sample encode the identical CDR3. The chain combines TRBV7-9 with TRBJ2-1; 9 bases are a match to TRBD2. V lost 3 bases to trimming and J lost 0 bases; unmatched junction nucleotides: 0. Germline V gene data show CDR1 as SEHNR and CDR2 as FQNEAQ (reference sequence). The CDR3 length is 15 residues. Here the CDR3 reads CASSFSGSSYNEQFF. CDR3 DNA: TGTGCCAGCAGCTTTAGCGGGAGCTCCTACAATGAGCAGTTCTTC.

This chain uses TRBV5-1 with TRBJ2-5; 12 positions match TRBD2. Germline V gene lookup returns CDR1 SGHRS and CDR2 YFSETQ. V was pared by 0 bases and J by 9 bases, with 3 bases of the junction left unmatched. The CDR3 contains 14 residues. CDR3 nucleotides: TGCGCCAGCAGCTTGGCTAGCGGGAGGGATCCCCAGTACTTC. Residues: CASSLASGRDPQYF.

The CDR3, as DNA: TGTGCCAGCAGTGAATTCCGGGACCAGGCCGGGGAGCTGTTTTTT. It yields the protein CASSEFRDQAGELFF. This chain links TRBV25-1 with TRBJ2-2; TRBD1 or TRBD2 may be the D gene (5 bases each). Germline V gene data show CDR1 as MGHDK and CDR2 as SYGVNS. With 1 base removed from V and 6 bases from J, the gap between germline ends came to 12 bases. The CDR3 covers 15 residues.

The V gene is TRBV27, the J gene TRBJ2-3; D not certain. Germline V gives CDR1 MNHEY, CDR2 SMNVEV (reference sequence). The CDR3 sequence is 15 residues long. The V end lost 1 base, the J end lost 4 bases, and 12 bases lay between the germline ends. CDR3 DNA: TGTGCCAGCAGTTTATTTGCGGTCCCCCCAGATACGCAGTATTTT. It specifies CASSLFAVPPDTQYF.

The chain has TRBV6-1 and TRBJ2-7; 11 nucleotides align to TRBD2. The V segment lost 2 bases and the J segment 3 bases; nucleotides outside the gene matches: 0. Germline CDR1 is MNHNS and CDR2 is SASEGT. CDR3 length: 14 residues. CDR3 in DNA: TGTGCCAGCAGTGAAACTAGCGGGAGCTACGAGCAGTACTTC. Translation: CASSETSGSYEQYF.

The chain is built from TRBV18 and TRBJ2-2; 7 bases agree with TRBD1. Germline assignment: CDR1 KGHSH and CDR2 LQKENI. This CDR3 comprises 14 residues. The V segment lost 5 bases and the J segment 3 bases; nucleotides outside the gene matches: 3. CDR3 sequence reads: CASSSQGYTGELFF. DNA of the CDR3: TGTGCCAGCTCATCACAGGGGTACACCGGGGAGCTGTTTTTT. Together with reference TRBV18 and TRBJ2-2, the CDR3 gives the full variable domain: NAGVMQNPRHLVRRRGQEARLRCSPMKGHSHVYWYRQLPEEGLKFMVYLQKENIIDESGMPKERFSAEFPKEGPSILRIQQVVRGDSAAYFCASSSQGYTGELFFGEGSRLTVL.

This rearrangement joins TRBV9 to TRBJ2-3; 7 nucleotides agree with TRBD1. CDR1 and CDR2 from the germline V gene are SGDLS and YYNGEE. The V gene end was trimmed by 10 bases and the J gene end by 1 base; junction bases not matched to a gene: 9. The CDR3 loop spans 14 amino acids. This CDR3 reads CARAGGSGTDTQYF. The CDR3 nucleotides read TGTGCCCGAGCAGGGGGTTCTGGCACAGATACGCAGTATTTT. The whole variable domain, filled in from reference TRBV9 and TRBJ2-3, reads DSGVTQTPKHLITATGQRVTLRCSPRSGDLSVYWYQQSLDQGLQFLIQYYNGEERAKGNILERFSAQQFPDLHSELNLSSLELGDSALYFCARAGGSGTDTQYFGPGTRLTVL.

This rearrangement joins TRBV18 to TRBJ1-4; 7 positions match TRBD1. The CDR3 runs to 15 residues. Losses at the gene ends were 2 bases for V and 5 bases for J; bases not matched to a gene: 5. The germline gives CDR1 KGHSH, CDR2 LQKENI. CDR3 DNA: TGTGCCAGCTCACCATCGAGGGGGCAGAATGAAAAACTGTTTTTT. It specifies CASSPSRGQNEKLFF.

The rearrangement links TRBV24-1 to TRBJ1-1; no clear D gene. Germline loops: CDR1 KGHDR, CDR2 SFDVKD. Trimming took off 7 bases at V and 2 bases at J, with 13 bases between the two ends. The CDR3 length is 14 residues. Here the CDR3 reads CATRAGWTNTEAFF. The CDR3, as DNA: TGTGCCACCAGAGCCGGTTGGACTAACACTGAAGCTTTCTTT.

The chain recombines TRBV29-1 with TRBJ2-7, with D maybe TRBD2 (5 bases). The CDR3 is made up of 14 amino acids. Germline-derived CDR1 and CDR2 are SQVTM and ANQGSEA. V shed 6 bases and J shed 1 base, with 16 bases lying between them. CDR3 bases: TGCAGCGTAAGGACGGGGATAGGGTCCTACGAGCAGTACTTC. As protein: CSVRTGIGSYEQYF.

CDR3 loop: CASTPPATGTYEQYF. CDR3 DNA: TGTGCCAGCACCCCACCAGCGACAGGGACCTACGAGCAGTACTTC. This rearrangement joins TRBV6-2 or TRBV6-3 to TRBJ2-7; 7 bases map to TRBD1. Germline lookup yields CDR1 MNHEY and CDR2 SVGEGT. Losses at the gene ends were 7 bases for V and 2 bases for J; bases not matched to a gene: 11. The CDR3 totals 15 residues.

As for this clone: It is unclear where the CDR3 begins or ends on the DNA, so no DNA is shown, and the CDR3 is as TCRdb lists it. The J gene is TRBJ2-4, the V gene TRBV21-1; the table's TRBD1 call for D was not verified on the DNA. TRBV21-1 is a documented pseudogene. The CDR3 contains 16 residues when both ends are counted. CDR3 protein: CASSKVGRGSKNIQYF.

The CDR3: CASSDFLNEQYF. CDR3 nucleotide sequence: TGTGCCAGCAGTGACTTTTTAAACGAGCAGTACTTC. The chain has TRBV2 and TRBJ2-7, with no clear D. V was shortened by 3 bases and J by 5 bases, with 8 bases between the two germline ends. Germline values: CDR1 SNHLY, CDR2 FYNNEI. There are 12 residues in the CDR3.

The CDR3 coding sequence is TGTGCCAGCAGCACCCAAAATGAGCAGTTCTTC. Its translation is CASSTQNEQFF. The chain combines TRBV7-9 with TRBJ2-1; the D is unclear. This CDR3 has 11 residues. Germline loops: CDR1 SEHNR, CDR2 FQNEAQ (reference sequence). The V end was cut by 5 bases, the J end by 7 bases, with 6 bases between.

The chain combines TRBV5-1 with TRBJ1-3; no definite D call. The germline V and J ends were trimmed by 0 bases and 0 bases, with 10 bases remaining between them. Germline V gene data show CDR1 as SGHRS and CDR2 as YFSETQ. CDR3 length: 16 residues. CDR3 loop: CASSLEAFVSGNTIYF. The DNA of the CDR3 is TGCGCCAGCAGCTTGGAAGCGTTCGTCTCTGGAAACACCATATATTTT.

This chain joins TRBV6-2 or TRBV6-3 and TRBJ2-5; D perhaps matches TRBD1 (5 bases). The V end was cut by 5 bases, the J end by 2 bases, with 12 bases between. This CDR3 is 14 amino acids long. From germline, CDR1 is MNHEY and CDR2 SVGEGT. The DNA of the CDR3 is TGTGCCAGCAGTACTAATGACAGACAAGAGACCCAGTACTTC. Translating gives CASSTNDRQETQYF.

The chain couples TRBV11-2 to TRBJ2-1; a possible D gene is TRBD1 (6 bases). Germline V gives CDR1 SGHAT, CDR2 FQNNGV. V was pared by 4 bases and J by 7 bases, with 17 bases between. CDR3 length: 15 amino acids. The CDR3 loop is CASSSSGALGNEQFF. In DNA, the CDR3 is TGTGCCAGCAGCTCCTCAGGGGCCCTCGGAAATGAGCAGTTCTTC.

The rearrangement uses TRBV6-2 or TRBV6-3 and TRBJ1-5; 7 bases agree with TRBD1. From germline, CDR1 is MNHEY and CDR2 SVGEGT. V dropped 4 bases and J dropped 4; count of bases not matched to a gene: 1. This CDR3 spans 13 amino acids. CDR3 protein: CASSSRGNQPQHF. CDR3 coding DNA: TGTGCCAGCAGTTCCAGGGGGAATCAGCCCCAGCATTTT.

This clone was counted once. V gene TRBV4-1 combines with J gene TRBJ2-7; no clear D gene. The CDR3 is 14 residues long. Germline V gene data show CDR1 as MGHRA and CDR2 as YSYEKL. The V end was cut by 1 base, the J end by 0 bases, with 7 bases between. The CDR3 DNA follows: TGCGCCAGCAGCCAAGCAACAGACTCCTACGAGCAGTACTTC. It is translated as CASSQATDSYEQYF.

The CDR3 coding sequence is TGTGCCAGTAGTAAATTGTTGACTAGCGGGAGCACAGATACGCAGTATTTT. The encoded protein is CASSKLLTSGSTDTQYF. The rearrangement joins TRBV19 to TRBJ2-3; 10 bases line up with TRBD2. The CDR3 loop spans 17 amino acids. Trimming cost V 4 bases and J 0 bases; bases outside gene matches: 7. The germline V gene encodes CDR1 LNHDA and CDR2 SQIVND (reference sequence).

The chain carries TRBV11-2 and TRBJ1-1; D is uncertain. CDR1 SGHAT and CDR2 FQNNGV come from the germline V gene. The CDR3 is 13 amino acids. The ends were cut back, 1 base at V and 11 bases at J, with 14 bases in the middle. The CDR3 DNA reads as TGTGCCAGCAGCTTAGTCCCCGGACCCCCGGCTTTCTTT. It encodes CASSLVPGPPAFF.

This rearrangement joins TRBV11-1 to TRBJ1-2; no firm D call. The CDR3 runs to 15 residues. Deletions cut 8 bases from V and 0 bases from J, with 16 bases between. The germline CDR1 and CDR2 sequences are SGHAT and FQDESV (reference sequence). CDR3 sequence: CASQERVGPNYGYTF. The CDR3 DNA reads TGTGCCAGCCAGGAGAGGGTCGGTCCTAACTATGGCTACACCTTC.

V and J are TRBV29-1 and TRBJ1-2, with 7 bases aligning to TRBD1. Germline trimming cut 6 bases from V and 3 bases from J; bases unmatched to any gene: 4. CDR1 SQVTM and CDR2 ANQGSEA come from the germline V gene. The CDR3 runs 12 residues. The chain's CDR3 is CSVTQGDYGYTF. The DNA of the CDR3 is TGCAGCGTGACCCAGGGGGACTATGGCTACACCTTC.

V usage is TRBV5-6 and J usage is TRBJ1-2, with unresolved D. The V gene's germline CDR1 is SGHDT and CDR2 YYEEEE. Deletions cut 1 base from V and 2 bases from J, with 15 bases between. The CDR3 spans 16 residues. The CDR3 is CASSLSWLGANYGYTF. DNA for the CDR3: TGTGCCAGCAGCTTGTCATGGCTCGGTGCGAACTATGGCTACACCTTC.

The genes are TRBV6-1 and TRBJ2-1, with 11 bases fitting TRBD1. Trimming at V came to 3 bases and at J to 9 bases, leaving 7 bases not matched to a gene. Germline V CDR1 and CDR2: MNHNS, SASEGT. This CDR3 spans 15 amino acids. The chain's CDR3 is CASSDWDRGYIEQFF. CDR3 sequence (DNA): TGTGCCAGCAGTGATTGGGACAGGGGGTATATTGAGCAGTTCTTC.

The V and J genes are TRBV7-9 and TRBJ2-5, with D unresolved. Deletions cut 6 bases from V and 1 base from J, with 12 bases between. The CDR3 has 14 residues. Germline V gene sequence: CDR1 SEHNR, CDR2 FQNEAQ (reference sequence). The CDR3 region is CASSPLGGQETQYF. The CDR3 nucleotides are TGTGCCAGCAGTCCCTTGGGCGGCCAAGAGACCCAGTACTTC.

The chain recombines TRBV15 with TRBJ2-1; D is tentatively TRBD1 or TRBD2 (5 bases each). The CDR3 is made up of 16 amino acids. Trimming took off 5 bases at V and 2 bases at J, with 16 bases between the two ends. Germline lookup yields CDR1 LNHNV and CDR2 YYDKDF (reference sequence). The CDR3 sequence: CATSPPGRAAYNEQFF. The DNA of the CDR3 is TGTGCCACCAGCCCTCCGGGGCGGGCAGCCTACAATGAGCAGTTCTTC.